The 2 T cell receptor beta chains below come from one sample, sequenced in a study of response to subunit inactivated influenza vaccine. Via MiXCR, TCRdb re-called the RT-PCR reads, giving one row per CDR3 protein. This table holds around 520,000 distinct CDR3 sequences, about 25% found once. This sample comprised CD4+ T cells sorted from PBMCs, obtained roughly 5 days after vaccination. The receptors were sampled from a man between 45 and 60 years old who received an inactivated influenza vaccine.

This clonotype was seen ten or more times. CDR3 sequence: CASSELTTGSLWGIVQDTQYF. The CDR3 DNA is TGCGCCAGCAGTGAGCTCACGACAGGGTCGTTATGGGGGATCGTTCAAGATACGCAGTATTTT. This chain uses TRBV10-2 with TRBJ2-3; 7 bases align to TRBD1. CDR3 length equals 21 residues. The V segment lost 2 bases and the J segment 5 bases; nucleotides outside the gene matches: 25. From germline, CDR1 is WSHSY and CDR2 SAAADI.

The chain carries TRBV3-1 and TRBJ2-6; 13 nucleotides match TRBD2. The CDR3 has 18 residues. Trimming removed 4 bases from V and 3 bases from J; junction bases left unmatched: 6. Germline-derived CDR1 and CDR2 are LGHDT and YNNKEL (reference sequence). The CDR3, as DNA: TGTGCCAGCAGCCCCAGACTAGCGGGAGGTAGTGGGGCCAACGTCCTGACTTTC. Its protein is CASSPRLAGGSGANVLTF.